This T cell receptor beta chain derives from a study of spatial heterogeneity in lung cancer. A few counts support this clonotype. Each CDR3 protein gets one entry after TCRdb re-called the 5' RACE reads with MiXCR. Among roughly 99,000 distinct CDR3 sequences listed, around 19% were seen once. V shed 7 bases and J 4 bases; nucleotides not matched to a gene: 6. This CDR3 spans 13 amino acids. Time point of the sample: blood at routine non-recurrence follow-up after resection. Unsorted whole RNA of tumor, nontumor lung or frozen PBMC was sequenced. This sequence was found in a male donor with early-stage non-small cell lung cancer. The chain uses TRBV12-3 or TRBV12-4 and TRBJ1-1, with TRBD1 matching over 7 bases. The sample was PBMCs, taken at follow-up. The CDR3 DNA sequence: TGTGCCAGCAAAGGGGGCACGGGCACTGAAGCTTTCTTT. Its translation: CASKGGTGTEAFF.